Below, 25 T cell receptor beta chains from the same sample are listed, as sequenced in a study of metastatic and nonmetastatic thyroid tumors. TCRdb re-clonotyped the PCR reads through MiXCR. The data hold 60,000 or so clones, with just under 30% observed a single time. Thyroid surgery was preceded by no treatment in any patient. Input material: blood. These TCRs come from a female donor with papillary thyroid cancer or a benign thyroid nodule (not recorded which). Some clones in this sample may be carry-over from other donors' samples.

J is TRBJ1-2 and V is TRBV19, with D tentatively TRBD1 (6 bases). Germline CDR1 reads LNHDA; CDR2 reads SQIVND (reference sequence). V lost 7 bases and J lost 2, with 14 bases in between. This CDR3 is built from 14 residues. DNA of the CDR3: TGTGCCAGTATGAGGGGGGAATGGAACTATGGCTACACCTTC. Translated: CASMRGEWNYGYTF.

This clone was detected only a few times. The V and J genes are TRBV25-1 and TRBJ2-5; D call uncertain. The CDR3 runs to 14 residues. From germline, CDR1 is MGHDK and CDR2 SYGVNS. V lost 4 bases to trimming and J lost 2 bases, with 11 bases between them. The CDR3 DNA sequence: TGTGCCAGCAGTGGCTCCGACAATCAAGAGACCCAGTACTTC. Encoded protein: CASSGSDNQETQYF.

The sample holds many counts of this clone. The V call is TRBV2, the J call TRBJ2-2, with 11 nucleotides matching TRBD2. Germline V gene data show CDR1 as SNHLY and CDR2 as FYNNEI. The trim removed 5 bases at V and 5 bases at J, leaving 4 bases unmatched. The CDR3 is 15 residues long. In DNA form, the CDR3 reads TGTGCCAGCAGTCCGGGACTAGCGGTTACCGGGGAGCTGTTTTTT. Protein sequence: CASSPGLAVTGELFF.

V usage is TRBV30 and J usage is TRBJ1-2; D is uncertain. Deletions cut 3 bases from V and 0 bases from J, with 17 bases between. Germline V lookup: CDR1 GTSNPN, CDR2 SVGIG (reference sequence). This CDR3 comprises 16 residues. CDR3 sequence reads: CAWRERGPLANYGYTF. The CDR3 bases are TGTGCCTGGAGAGAGCGCGGCCCGCTTGCTAACTATGGCTACACCTTC. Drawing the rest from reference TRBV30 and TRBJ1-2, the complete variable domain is SQTIHQWPATLVQPVGSPLSLECTVEGTSNPNLYWYRQAAGRGLQLLFYSVGIGQISSEVPQNLSASRPQDRQFILSSKKLLLSDSGFYLCAWRERGPLANYGYTFGSGTRLTVV.

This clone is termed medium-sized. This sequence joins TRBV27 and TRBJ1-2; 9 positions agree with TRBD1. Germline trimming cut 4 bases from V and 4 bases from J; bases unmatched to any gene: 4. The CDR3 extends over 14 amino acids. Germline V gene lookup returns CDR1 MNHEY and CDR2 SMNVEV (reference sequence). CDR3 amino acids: CASSSQGASYGYTF. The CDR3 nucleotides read TGTGCCAGCAGTTCACAGGGGGCGAGCTATGGCTACACCTTC.

The CDR3 is CAWSWTGVGEQFF. The CDR3 nucleotides read TGTGCCTGGAGCTGGACAGGGGTAGGTGAGCAGTTCTTC. The V gene is TRBV30, the J gene TRBJ2-1, with TRBD1 identical over 9 bases. The CDR3 is 13 amino acids. The germline V gene encodes CDR1 GTSNPN and CDR2 SVGIG (reference sequence). The V and J ends lost 3 bases and 9 bases, in that order; junction bases with no gene match: 6.

CDR3: CATRTSGEINEQFF. The CDR3 DNA reads TGTGCCACCAGGACTAGCGGCGAGATCAATGAGCAGTTCTTC. The gene calls are TRBV6-1 and TRBJ2-1, with 10 bases that match TRBD2. This CDR3 region has 14 residues. Germline V CDR1 and CDR2: MNHNS, SASEGT. J lost 6 bases, V lost 10 bases, and 9 bases had no gene match.

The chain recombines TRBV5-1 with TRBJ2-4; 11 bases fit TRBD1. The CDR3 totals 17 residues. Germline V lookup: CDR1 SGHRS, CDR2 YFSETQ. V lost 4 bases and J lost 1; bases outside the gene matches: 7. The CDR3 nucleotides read TGCGCCAGCAGCGAAGGACAGGGGGCGCGGGCCAAAAACATTCAGTACTTC. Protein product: CASSEGQGARAKNIQYF.

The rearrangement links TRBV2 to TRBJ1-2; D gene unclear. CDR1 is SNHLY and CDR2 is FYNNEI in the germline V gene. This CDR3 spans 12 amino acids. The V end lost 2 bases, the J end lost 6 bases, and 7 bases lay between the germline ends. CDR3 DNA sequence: TGTGCCAGCAGTGAATTGGTTGATGGCTACACCTTC. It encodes CASSELVDGYTF. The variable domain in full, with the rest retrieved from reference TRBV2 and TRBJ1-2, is EPEVTQTPSHQVTQMGQEVILRCVPISNHLYFYWYRQILGQKVEFLVSFYNNEISEKSEIFDDQFSVERPDGSNFTLKIRSTKLEDSAMYFCASSELVDGYTFGSGTRLTVV.

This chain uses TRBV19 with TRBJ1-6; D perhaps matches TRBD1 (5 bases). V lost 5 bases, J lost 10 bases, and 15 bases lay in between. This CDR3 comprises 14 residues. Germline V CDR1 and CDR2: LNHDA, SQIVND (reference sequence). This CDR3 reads CASSLRDLVSPLHF. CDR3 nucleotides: TGTGCCAGTAGTCTCCGGGACCTCGTCTCACCCCTCCACTTT.

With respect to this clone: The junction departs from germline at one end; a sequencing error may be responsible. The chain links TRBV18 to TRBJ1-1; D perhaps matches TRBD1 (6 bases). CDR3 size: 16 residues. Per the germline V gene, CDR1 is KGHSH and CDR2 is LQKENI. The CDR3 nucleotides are TGTGCCAACTCACCTGGGGCAGGGGCCATGAACACTGAAGCTTTCTTT. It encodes CANSPGAGAMNTEAFF.

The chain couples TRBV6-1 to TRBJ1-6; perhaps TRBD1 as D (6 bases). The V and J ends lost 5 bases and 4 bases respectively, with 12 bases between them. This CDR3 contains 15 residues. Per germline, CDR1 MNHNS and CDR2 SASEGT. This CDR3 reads CASSPEDRYNSPLHF. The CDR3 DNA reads TGTGCCAGCAGTCCCGAGGACAGATATAATTCACCCCTCCACTTT.

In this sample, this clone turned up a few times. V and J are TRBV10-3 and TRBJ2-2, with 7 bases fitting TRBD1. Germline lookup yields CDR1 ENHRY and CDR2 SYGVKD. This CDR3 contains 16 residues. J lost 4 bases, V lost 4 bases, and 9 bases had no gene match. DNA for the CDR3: TGTGCCATCAGTGTTAGGGGGCGCGAGACCACCGGGGAGCTGTTTTTT. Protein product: CAISVRGRETTGELFF.

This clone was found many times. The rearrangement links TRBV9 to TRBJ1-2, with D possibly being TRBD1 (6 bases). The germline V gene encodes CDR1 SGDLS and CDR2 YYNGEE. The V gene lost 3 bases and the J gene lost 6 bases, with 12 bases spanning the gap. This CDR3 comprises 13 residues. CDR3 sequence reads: CASSAGTRHGYTF. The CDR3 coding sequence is TGTGCCAGCAGCGCCGGGACAAGGCATGGCTACACCTTC.

Here the CDR3 reads CASSQGLTMSSYEQYF. The CDR3 region has the DNA TGCGCCAGCAGCCAAGGTTTAACAATGAGCTCCTACGAGCAGTACTTC. The genes are TRBV4-1 and TRBJ2-7, with no clear D. Trimming took 1 base from V and 0 from J, leaving 13 bases between them. The V gene's germline CDR1 is MGHRA and CDR2 YSYEKL. CDR3 length: 16 amino acids.

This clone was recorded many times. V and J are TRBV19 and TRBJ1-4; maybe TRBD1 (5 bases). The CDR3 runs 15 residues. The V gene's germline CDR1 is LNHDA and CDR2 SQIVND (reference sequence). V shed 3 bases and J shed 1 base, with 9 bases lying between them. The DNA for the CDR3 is TGTGCCAGTAGTATCTTCGGGGGAACTAATGAAAAACTGTTTTTT. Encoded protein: CASSIFGGTNEKLFF. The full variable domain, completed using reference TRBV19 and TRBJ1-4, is DGGITQSPKYLFRKEGQNVTLSCEQNLNHDAMYWYRQDPGQGLRLIYYSQIVNDFQKGDIAEGYSVSREKKESFPLTVTSAQKNPTAFYLCASSIFGGTNEKLFFGSGTQLSVL.

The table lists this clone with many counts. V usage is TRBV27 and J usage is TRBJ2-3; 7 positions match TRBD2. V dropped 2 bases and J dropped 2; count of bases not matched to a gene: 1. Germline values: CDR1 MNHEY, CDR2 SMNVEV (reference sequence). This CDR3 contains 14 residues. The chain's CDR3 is CASSLAGATDTQYF. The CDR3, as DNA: TGTGCCAGCAGTTTAGCGGGAGCCACAGATACGCAGTATTTT.

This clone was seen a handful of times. For the CDR3, the DNA is TGTGCCAGCAGTTACGTCGGTTCCCACGAGCAGTACTTC. Translation: CASSYVGSHEQYF. The V gene is TRBV12-3 or TRBV12-4, the J gene TRBJ2-7; no clear D. The ends were cut back, 4 bases at V and 5 bases at J, with 12 bases in the middle. The CDR3 contains 13 residues.

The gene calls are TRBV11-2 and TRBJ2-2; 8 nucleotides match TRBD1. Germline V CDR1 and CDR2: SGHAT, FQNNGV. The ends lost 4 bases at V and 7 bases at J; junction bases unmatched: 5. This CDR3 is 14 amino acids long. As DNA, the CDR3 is TGTGCCAGCAGCTATACAGGGGGTAACGGGGAGCTGTTTTTT. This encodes CASSYTGGNGELFF. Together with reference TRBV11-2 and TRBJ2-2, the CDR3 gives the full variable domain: EAGVAQSPRYKIIEKRQSVAFWCNPISGHATLYWYQQILGQGPKLLIQFQNNGVVDDSQLPKDRFSAERLKGVDSTLKIQPAKLEDSAVYLCASSYTGGNGELFFGEGSRLTVL.

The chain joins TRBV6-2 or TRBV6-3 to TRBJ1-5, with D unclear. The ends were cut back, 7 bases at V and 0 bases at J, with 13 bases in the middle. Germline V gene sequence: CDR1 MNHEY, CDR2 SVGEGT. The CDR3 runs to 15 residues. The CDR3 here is CASIGEENSNQPQHF. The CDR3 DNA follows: TGTGCCAGCATCGGAGAAGAGAATAGCAATCAGCCCCAGCATTTT.

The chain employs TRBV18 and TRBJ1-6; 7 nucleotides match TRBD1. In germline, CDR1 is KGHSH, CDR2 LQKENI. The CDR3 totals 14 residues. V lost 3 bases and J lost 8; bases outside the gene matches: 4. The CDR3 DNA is TGTGCCAGCTCACCTTTCCAGGGGGATTCACCCCTCCACTTT. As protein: CASSPFQGDSPLHF.

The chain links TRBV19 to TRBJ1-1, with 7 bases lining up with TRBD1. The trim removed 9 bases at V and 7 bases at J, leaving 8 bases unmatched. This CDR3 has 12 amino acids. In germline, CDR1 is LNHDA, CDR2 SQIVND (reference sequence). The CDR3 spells CASKAQGGEAFF. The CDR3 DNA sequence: TGTGCCAGCAAGGCCCAGGGGGGTGAAGCTTTCTTT.

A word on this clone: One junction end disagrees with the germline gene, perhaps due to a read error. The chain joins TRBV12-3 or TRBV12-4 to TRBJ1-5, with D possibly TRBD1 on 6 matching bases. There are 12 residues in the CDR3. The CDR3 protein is CASTQGNQPQHW. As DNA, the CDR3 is TGTGCCAGCACGCAGGGGAATCAGCCCCAGCATTGG.

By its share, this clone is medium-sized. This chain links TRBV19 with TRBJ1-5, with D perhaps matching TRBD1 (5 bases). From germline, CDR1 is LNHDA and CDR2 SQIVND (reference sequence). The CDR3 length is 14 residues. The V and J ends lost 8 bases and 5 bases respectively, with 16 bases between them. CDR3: CASREWVGDQPQHF. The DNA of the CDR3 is TGTGCCAGTCGAGAATGGGTAGGGGATCAGCCCCAGCATTTT. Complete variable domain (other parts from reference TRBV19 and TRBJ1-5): DGGITQSPKYLFRKEGQNVTLSCEQNLNHDAMYWYRQDPGQGLRLIYYSQIVNDFQKGDIAEGYSVSREKKESFPLTVTSAQKNPTAFYLCASREWVGDQPQHFGDGTRLSIL.

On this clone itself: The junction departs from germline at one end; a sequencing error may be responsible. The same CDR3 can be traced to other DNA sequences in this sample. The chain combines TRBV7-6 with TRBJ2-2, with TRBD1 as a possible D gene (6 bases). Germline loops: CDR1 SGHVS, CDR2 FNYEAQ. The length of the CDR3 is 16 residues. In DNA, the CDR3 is TGTGCCAGCAGCTCCCAAGGGACACTCTACACTGGGGAGCTGTTTTTT. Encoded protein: CASSSQGTLYTGELFF. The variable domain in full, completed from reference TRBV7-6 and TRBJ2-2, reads GAGVSQSPRYKVTKRGQDVALRCDPISGHVSLYWYRQALGQGPEFLTYFNYEAQQDKSGLPNDRFSAERPEGSISTLTIQRTEQRDSAMYRCASSSQGTLYTGELFFGEGSRLTVL.